This is a list of T cell receptor beta chains from one sample in a study of Graves' ophthalmopathy and Graves' hyperthyroidism. Via MiXCR, TCRdb re-called the multiplex PCR reads, giving one row per CDR3 protein. The data show 600,000 to 650,000 distinct CDR3 sequences, around a fifth seen once. The sequenced sample consisted of peripheral blood. The origin of the receptors is a woman under 30 with stable Graves' hyperthyroidism. Some clones in this sample may be carry-over from other donors' samples. Each CDR3 is given without its conserved first and last residue. Each record gives: D gene, J gene, V gene, CDR3 protein. The D gene is left open where the match is weak.

D: TRBD1
J: TRBJ1-2
V: TRBV6-2/TRBV6-3
CDR3: ASSRDRGTLNYGYT

D: -
J: TRBJ2-5
V: TRBV3-1
CDR3: ASSQDSGGYQETQY

D: TRBD2
J: TRBJ2-5
V: TRBV6-1
CDR3: ASRIAGGGTQY

D: -
J: TRBJ1-6
V: TRBV27
CDR3: ASSFGTGNNSPLH

D: -
J: TRBJ1-6
V: TRBV7-2
CDR3: ASSLVTDNSPLH

D: -
J: TRBJ2-5
V: TRBV20-1
CDR3: SAKDTLPESQY

D: TRBD1
J: TRBJ2-5
V: TRBV20-1
CDR3: SAHSPGTGKETQY

D: TRBD1
J: TRBJ1-2
V: TRBV19
CDR3: ATSAARGPGGYT

D: -
J: TRBJ2-5
V: TRBV6-1
CDR3: ASRGTWYQETQY

D: TRBD1
J: TRBJ1-5
V: TRBV28
CDR3: ASSLWGTASDQPQH

D: TRBD1
J: TRBJ2-5
V: TRBV27
CDR3: ASSLIGQVETQY

D: -
J: TRBJ1-5
V: TRBV20-1
CDR3: SARGPAVGSRHQPQH

D: -
J: TRBJ1-1
V: TRBV20-1
CDR3: SARDPKGPILEAF

D: -
J: TRBJ1-2
V: TRBV11-2
CDR3: ASSLVEGPPPSYGYT

D: -
J: TRBJ2-2
V: TRBV3-1
CDR3: ASSQGLDYLTGELF

D: -
J: TRBJ1-2
V: TRBV27
CDR3: ASSSYRSLNYGYT

D: TRBD1
J: TRBJ2-5
V: TRBV12-5
CDR3: ARDSTGGETQY

D: -
J: TRBJ2-2
V: TRBV6-1
CDR3: ASSELVGDTGELF

D: TRBD1
J: TRBJ2-7
V: TRBV7-9
CDR3: ASSPGAGGRYEQY

D: -
J: TRBJ2-2
V: TRBV28
CDR3: ASRYTGPPSTGELF

D: -
J: TRBJ1-1
V: TRBV28
CDR3: ASSGALNTEAF

D: -
J: TRBJ1-1
V: TRBV25-1
CDR3: ASSPIWTDTEAF

D: -
J: TRBJ2-5
V: TRBV6-2/TRBV6-3
CDR3: ASSYVGGQETQY

D: -
J: TRBJ2-7
V: TRBV13
CDR3: ASSLGKGSYEQY

D: -
J: TRBJ2-7
V: TRBV25-1
CDR3: ASRETVSEQY

D: -
J: TRBJ1-2
V: TRBV11-2
CDR3: ASSHGTATNNYGYT

D: -
J: TRBJ1-1
V: TRBV6-1
CDR3: ASSRWRKDEAF

D: -
J: TRBJ1-1
V: TRBV12-3/TRBV12-4
CDR3: ASSFHRAVNTEAF

D: -
J: TRBJ1-1
V: TRBV6-5
CDR3: ASSYAGTGTEAF

D: -
J: TRBJ2-5
V: TRBV20-1
CDR3: SASRNQETQY

D: -
J: TRBJ2-5
V: TRBV11-2
CDR3: ASSSSDSRHETQY

D: -
J: TRBJ2-5
V: TRBV27
CDR3: ASSLYGLDGQETQY

D: -
J: TRBJ1-1
V: TRBV6-1
CDR3: AIRNGAGPTEAF

D: TRBD2
J: TRBJ2-7
V: TRBV7-9
CDR3: ASSLALGGDEQY

D: -
J: TRBJ2-7
V: TRBV27
CDR3: ASSPDQSYEQY

D: -
J: TRBJ1-1
V: TRBV6-1
CDR3: ASTPGGPEAF

D: -
J: TRBJ1-2
V: TRBV7-3
CDR3: ASSQGQGGYT

D: -
J: TRBJ1-2
V: TRBV2
CDR3: AREPRDGYGYT

D: -
J: TRBJ1-2
V: TRBV3-1
CDR3: ASSQEGQGYGYT

D: -
J: TRBJ1-1
V: TRBV29-1
CDR3: SVQTKYANTEAF

D: -
J: TRBJ2-2
V: TRBV10-1
CDR3: ATLDGSTGELF

D: -
J: TRBJ2-7
V: TRBV18
CDR3: ASSPLFGREQY

D: -
J: TRBJ1-2
V: TRBV12-3/TRBV12-4
CDR3: ASSLRVDTLLNYGYT

D: -
J: TRBJ2-2
V: TRBV6-2/TRBV6-3
CDR3: ASSYNEGTGELF

D: TRBD1
J: TRBJ2-2
V: TRBV29-1
CDR3: SVAGRTGYTGELF

D: -
J: TRBJ2-6
V: TRBV19
CDR3: ASSTGSGANVLT

D: -
J: TRBJ1-1
V: TRBV5-4
CDR3: ATQSGDTEAF

D: TRBD2
J: TRBJ2-7
V: TRBV20-1
CDR3: SAYNSGAHLYEQY

D: -
J: TRBJ2-5
V: TRBV10-3
CDR3: AIRAGTAQETQY

D: -
J: TRBJ1-5
V: TRBV12-3/TRBV12-4
CDR3: ASSYVNRNQPQH